The 20 T cell receptor beta chains below were found in one sample sequenced in a study of CD8+ T cells in alopecia areata. The sequencing template was cDNA reverse transcribed from extracted RNA. Repertoires were generated with immunoSEQ multiplex PCR, while TCRdb's copy carries only in-frame clones and drops some. Of 200,000 or so clones listed, approximately 47% are singletons. Treatment denoted: oral pan-JAK inhibitor, 5-10 mg twice daily. The material sequenced was CD4+ T cells sorted from blood, taken at approximately week 37, from a patient treated with tofacitinib. These receptors all stem from a human donor with alopecia areata.

The chain recombines TRBV30 with TRBJ1-1, with 7 positions matching TRBD1. Trimming took 3 bases from V and 5 from J; bases not matched to a gene: 9. Germline V gene lookup returns CDR1 GTSNPN and CDR2 SVGIG (reference sequence). This CDR3 contains 14 residues. CDR3 residues: CAWREQGRVTEAFF. The CDR3 bases are TGTGCCTGGAGGGAACAGGGGCGAGTAACTGAAGCTTTCTTT.

The chain recombines TRBV6-5 with TRBJ1-4; D perhaps matches TRBD1 (5 bases). The V end lost 2 bases, the J end lost 1 base, and 11 bases lay between the germline ends. Germline CDR1 MNHEY, CDR2 SVGAGI. CDR3 length equals 16 residues. Written as DNA, the CDR3 is TGTGCCAGCAGTTACGCTGGGGGGGTAACTAATGAAAAACTGTTTTTT. Encoded protein: CASSYAGGVTNEKLFF.

V is TRBV6-6 and J is TRBJ2-3; perhaps TRBD1 as D (6 bases). In germline, CDR1 is MNHNY, CDR2 SVGAGI (reference sequence). V dropped 4 bases and J dropped 5 bases, with 7 bases sitting between them. The CDR3 loop spans 12 amino acids. The CDR3 sequence: CASSSGVDTQYF. The CDR3 nucleotides are TGTGCCAGCAGTTCAGGGGTAGATACGCAGTATTTT.

This clone was detected ten times or more. This chain joins TRBV15 and TRBJ1-3; tentatively, D is TRBD1 (6 bases). Germline V CDR1 and CDR2: LNHNV, YYDKDF (reference sequence). Trimming left V 1 base short and J 4 bases short, with 8 bases between. This CDR3 is 14 amino acids long. CDR3 nucleotide sequence: TGTGCCACCAGCAGAGGTGGGGGCGGAAACACCATATATTTT. Its translation is CATSRGGGGNTIYF.

This clone was detected a few times. This rearrangement joins TRBV7-9 to TRBJ1-1; the D gene is possibly TRBD1 (6 bases). CDR3 size: 13 residues. Trimming pared 5 bases from V and 4 bases from J, leaving 11 bases between. The germline CDR1 and CDR2 sequences are SEHNR and FQNEAQ (reference sequence). The DNA for the CDR3 is TGTGCCAGCAGCAAAACAGGGAGCACTGAAGCTTTCTTT. Residues: CASSKTGSTEAFF.

The chain carries TRBV4-1 and TRBJ2-2; D is undetermined. The CDR3 contains 21 residues. The V gene lost 2 bases and the J gene lost 0 bases, with 25 bases spanning the gap. The germline gives CDR1 MGHRA, CDR2 YSYEKL. The CDR3 nucleotides are TGCGCCAGCAGCCAAAAAATGGGAAAGGTGGCCGCACCACCGAACACCGGGGAGCTGTTTTTT. Its translation is CASSQKMGKVAAPPNTGELFF.

This clone was counted between two and nine times. The chain uses TRBV11-2 and TRBJ2-5, with TRBD2 matching over 11 bases. V dropped 5 bases and J dropped 5; count of bases not matched to a gene: 10. The germline V gene has CDR1 SGHAT and CDR2 FQNNGV. The CDR3 is 16 residues long. The CDR3 DNA follows: TGTGCCAGCAGCGCGGGACTAGCGGCTGGGGTGGAGACCCAGTACTTC. This encodes CASSAGLAAGVETQYF.

V and J are TRBV5-1 and TRBJ2-7, with a tentative D call TRBD1 (6 bases). The CDR3 is 13 residues long. Germline V gene sequence: CDR1 SGHRS, CDR2 YFSETQ. The ends were cut back, 2 bases at V and 4 bases at J, with 10 bases in the middle. CDR3 coding DNA: TGCGCCAGCAGCTTACGCACAGGGTACGAGCAGTACTTC. It encodes CASSLRTGYEQYF.

This clone was picked up a small number of times. The chain employs TRBV28 and TRBJ1-1, with a possible D match to TRBD1 (6 bases). This CDR3 region has 14 residues. Looked up from germline, CDR1 is MDHEN and CDR2 is SYDVKM. V was pared by 4 bases and J by 0 bases, with 9 bases between. The DNA for the CDR3 is TGTGCCAGCAGTTACGGGGGCCTGAACACTGAAGCTTTCTTT. Translation: CASSYGGLNTEAFF.

This clone has only a few counts. The rearrangement joins TRBV4-2 to TRBJ1-5, with D maybe TRBD1 (6 bases). The length of the CDR3 is 15 residues. The V gene's germline CDR1 is LGHNA and CDR2 YNFKEQ. V was cut by 0 bases and J by 3 bases, with 9 bases left in between. This CDR3 reads CASSQDGGLNQPQHF. The DNA for the CDR3 is TGTGCCAGCAGCCAAGATGGGGGCCTCAATCAGCCCCAGCATTTT.

This clone appeared a few times. This chain connects TRBV27 to TRBJ1-1; the D is unclear. The germline CDR1 and CDR2 sequences are MNHEY and SMNVEV (reference sequence). The CDR3 spans 14 residues. Deletions cut 3 bases from V and 11 bases from J, with 19 bases between. DNA for the CDR3: TGTGCCAGCAGTTTCAAGGGTAGATCGTTGGAGGCTTTCTTT. It yields the protein CASSFKGRSLEAFF.

The V gene is TRBV19, the J gene TRBJ2-6; D is ambiguous. Germline loops: CDR1 LNHDA, CDR2 SQIVND (reference sequence). The V and J ends lost 6 bases and 3 bases respectively, with 18 bases between them. The CDR3 totals 17 residues. CDR3 nucleotide sequence: TGTGCCAGTAGCATCGGACCGCACCGAGGTGGGGCCAACGTCCTGACTTTC. Translation: CASSIGPHRGGANVLTF.

The chain links TRBV9 to TRBJ1-1, with no clear D. Germline-derived CDR1 and CDR2 are SGDLS and YYNGEE. There are 13 residues in the CDR3. V was shortened by 4 bases and J by 0 bases, with 7 bases between the two germline ends. CDR3 nucleotide sequence: TGTGCCAGCAGCATCGGTGTGAACACTGAAGCTTTCTTT. It specifies CASSIGVNTEAFF. Full variable domain (missing parts from reference TRBV9 and TRBJ1-1): DSGVTQTPKHLITATGQRVTLRCSPRSGDLSVYWYQQSLDQGLQFLIQYYNGEERAKGNILERFSAQQFPDLHSELNLSSLELGDSALYFCASSIGVNTEAFFGQGTRLTVV.

This clone has more than one count but fewer than ten. The chain carries TRBV29-1 and TRBJ2-1; D not certain. The germline CDR1 and CDR2 sequences are SQVTM and ANQGSEA. CDR3 length: 14 residues. Trimming left V 0 bases short and J 2 bases short, with 8 bases between. The CDR3 nucleotides are TGCAGCGTTGAAGAAGGCCTAGCCTACAATGAGCAGTTCTTC. As protein: CSVEEGLAYNEQFF.

This clone was counted between two and nine times. The rearrangement joins TRBV5-4 to TRBJ2-5; 11 nucleotides line up with TRBD2. J gave up 5 bases and V 7 bases, and 10 bases lay outside the gene matches. Germline-derived CDR1 and CDR2 are SGHNT and YYREEE (reference sequence). The CDR3 consists of 15 residues. The CDR3 is CASGGSGRAVETQYF. CDR3 DNA sequence: TGTGCCAGCGGGGGTAGCGGGAGGGCCGTGGAGACCCAGTACTTC.

This chain joins TRBV5-1 and TRBJ2-5; TRBD2 agrees at 7 bases. V shed 0 bases and J 5 bases; nucleotides not matched to a gene: 4. In germline, CDR1 is SGHRS, CDR2 YFSETQ. The CDR3 is 14 residues long. CDR3 in amino acids: CASSLGGSGETQYF. In DNA, the CDR3 is TGCGCCAGCAGCTTGGGCGGGAGCGGTGAGACCCAGTACTTC.

This clone showed up many times. The J gene is TRBJ2-5, the V gene TRBV30, with unresolved D. The V and J ends lost 2 bases and 5 bases respectively, with 9 bases between them. The germline CDR1 and CDR2 sequences are GTSNPN and SVGIG (reference sequence). The CDR3 covers 12 residues. CDR3 residues: CAWSTSVETQYF. The CDR3 DNA sequence: TGTGCCTGGAGTACCAGCGTGGAGACCCAGTACTTC.

This sequence joins TRBV19 and TRBJ2-2; the D is unclear. The CDR3 totals 14 residues. Looked up from germline, CDR1 is LNHDA and CDR2 is SQIVND (reference sequence). Trimming removed 5 bases at V and 4 bases at J, with 11 bases between. CDR3 DNA: TGTGCCAGTAGTTGGCTGGCAATCACCGGGGAGCTGTTTTTT. Its translation: CASSWLAITGELFF.

The J gene is TRBJ2-5, the V gene TRBV30; maybe TRBD2 (6 bases). The CDR3 is 12 residues long. The V end lost 5 bases, the J end lost 6 bases, and 13 bases lay between the germline ends. In germline, CDR1 is GTSNPN, CDR2 SVGIG (reference sequence). CDR3 nucleotides: TGTGCCTGGCGGGGAGGCGGGCAGACCCAGTACTTC. This encodes CAWRGGGQTQYF. The entire variable domain, with the rest obtained from reference TRBV30 and TRBJ2-5, is as follows: SQTIHQWPATLVQPVGSPLSLECTVEGTSNPNLYWYRQAAGRGLQLLFYSVGIGQISSEVPQNLSASRPQDRQFILSSKKLLLSDSGFYLCAWRGGGQTQYFGPGTRLLVL.

This chain links TRBV30 with TRBJ1-1; a possible D gene is TRBD1 (6 bases). Trimming removed 2 bases from V and 1 base from J, with 11 bases in between. The CDR3 spans 14 residues. Germline CDR1 GTSNPN, CDR2 SVGIG (reference sequence). The CDR3 loop is CAWSRTAWNTEAFF. The CDR3 DNA follows: TGTGCCTGGAGTAGGACAGCATGGAACACTGAAGCTTTCTTT.